The rows below give T cell receptor beta chains drawn from one sample of a study of blood T cell repertoires in COVID-19. Using immunoSEQ multiplex PCR, the repertoire was profiled, and TCRdb retains in-frame clones only, with some absent. The profile covers some 49,000 clones, with roughly four fifths appearing a single time and less than 3% taken by the ten largest. The sequenced sample consisted of peripheral blood. These receptors were taken from a woman aged 55 to 70 with acute or convalescent COVID-19. The CDR3 runs from the conserved cysteine through the conserved F or W. The order of the fields is CDR3 protein, J gene, V gene, clone size. Expanded clones get a size class; other rows say once, few or many, or leave the size out.

CDR3: CASSSPHEGGETQYF
J: TRBJ2-5
V: TRBV14
size: -

CDR3: CATTENARGANTEAFF
J: TRBJ1-1
V: TRBV28
size: -

CDR3: CASRTGQGIPKAFF
J: TRBJ1-1
V: TRBV19
size: -

CDR3: CASSDRTDPNYGYTF
J: TRBJ1-2
V: TRBV3-1/TRBV3-2
size: -

CDR3: CASRAGQGISEKLFF
J: TRBJ1-4
V: TRBV2
size: -

CDR3: CSGSGETGELFF
J: TRBJ2-2
V: TRBV29-1
size: -

CDR3: CASRQGYREQYF
J: TRBJ2-7
V: TRBV5-8
size: -

CDR3: CASSPPRHQGANYGYTF
J: TRBJ1-2
V: TRBV28
size: -

CDR3: CASSGDRDNSPLHF
J: TRBJ1-6
V: TRBV7-9
size: -

CDR3: CASSKTDHSNQPQHF
J: TRBJ1-5
V: TRBV2
size: -

CDR3: CASSSLRLAEKETQYF
J: TRBJ2-5
V: TRBV6-5
size: -

CDR3: CASSPGTDRTDTQYF
J: TRBJ2-3
V: TRBV2
size: -

CDR3: CAWQGAYNSPLHF
J: TRBJ1-6
V: TRBV30
size: -

CDR3: CSVGQGETQYF
J: TRBJ2-5
V: TRBV29-1
size: -

CDR3: CASSSVGTAQNRNEQFF
J: TRBJ2-1
V: TRBV5-6
size: -

CDR3: CASSLTVEETQYF
J: TRBJ2-5
V: TRBV7-3
size: -

CDR3: CASSPNQGVLREQYF
J: TRBJ2-7
V: TRBV5-4
size: -

CDR3: CACYRPGIHYGYTF
J: TRBJ1-2
V: TRBV30
size: -

CDR3: CASSLVGGSQPQHF
J: TRBJ1-5
V: TRBV28
size: once

CDR3: CASTTRKQGFGNTIYF
J: TRBJ1-3
V: TRBV7-8
size: -

CDR3: CASSLLTSGGSSYNEQFF
J: TRBJ2-1
V: TRBV28
size: -

CDR3: CASSLNLPPVERYEQYF
J: TRBJ2-7
V: TRBV7-4
size: -

CDR3: CASSVAGTNPSTDTQYF
J: TRBJ2-3
V: TRBV10-1
size: few

CDR3: CASRRGTSGAETQYF
J: TRBJ2-5
V: TRBV6-5
size: medium-sized

CDR3: CASAKIHLRGQPQHF
J: TRBJ1-5
V: TRBV6-6
size: -

CDR3: CASQGTGDTEAFF
J: TRBJ1-1
V: TRBV18
size: -

CDR3: CASSQFKSGGIGNEQFF
J: TRBJ2-1
V: TRBV3-1/TRBV3-2
size: -

CDR3: CASSPYMNTEAFF
J: TRBJ1-1
V: TRBV19
size: few

CDR3: CASSIWFQGAGTEAFF
J: TRBJ1-1
V: TRBV19
size: -

CDR3: CASSATGTTNLTDTQYF
J: TRBJ2-3
V: TRBV11-2
size: -

CDR3: CASSPTLGGASNEKLFF
J: TRBJ1-4
V: TRBV5-1
size: once

CDR3: CASSVGLAGVDEQFF
J: TRBJ2-1
V: TRBV2
size: -

CDR3: CATSIISGGKTQYF
J: TRBJ2-5
V: TRBV15
size: -